This TCR beta chain was sequenced in a study of blood T cell repertoires in COVID-19. The repertoire was sequenced with immunoSEQ multiplex PCR; TCRdb's copy has only in-frame clones and lacks some. The sample comprises about 260,000 clones, approximately 84% of which are singletons, and 1.9% rests with the top ten. CDR1 is MNHNY, CDR2 SVGAGI, per germline (reference sequence). The length of the CDR3 is 12 residues. V was trimmed by 6 bases and J by 8 bases, leaving 13 bases between them. Sequencing was done on a sample of peripheral blood. The rearrangement joins TRBV6-6 to TRBJ1-2; tentatively, D is TRBD1 (5 bases). The TCR was taken from a woman over 75 with acute or convalescent COVID-19. The CDR3 DNA reads as TGTGCCAGCAGCACGGGGGAGGGCGGCTACACCTTC. This sequence encodes CASSTGEGGYTF.